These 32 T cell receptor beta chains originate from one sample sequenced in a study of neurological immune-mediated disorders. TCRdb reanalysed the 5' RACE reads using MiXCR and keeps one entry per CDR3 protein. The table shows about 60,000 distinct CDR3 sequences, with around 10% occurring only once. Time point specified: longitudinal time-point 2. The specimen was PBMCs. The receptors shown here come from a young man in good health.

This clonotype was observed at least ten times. CDR3 sequence: CASSQGHGAGELFF. In DNA form, the CDR3 reads TGTGCCAGCAGCCAGGGGCACGGGGCCGGGGAGCTGTTTTTT. The chain links TRBV7-2 to TRBJ2-2; possible D gene TRBD1, 6 bases. This CDR3 has 14 amino acids. Trimming shortened V by 5 bases and J by 6 bases, and 13 bases separated the two germline ends. Germline lookup yields CDR1 SGHTA and CDR2 FQGNSA.

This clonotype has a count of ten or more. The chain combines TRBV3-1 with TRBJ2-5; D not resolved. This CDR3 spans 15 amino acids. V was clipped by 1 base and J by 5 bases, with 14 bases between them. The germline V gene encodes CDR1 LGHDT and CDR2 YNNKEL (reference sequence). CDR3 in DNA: TGTGCCAGCAGCCAAGGGCGGACCTCGCTGGAGACCCAGTACTTC. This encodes CASSQGRTSLETQYF.

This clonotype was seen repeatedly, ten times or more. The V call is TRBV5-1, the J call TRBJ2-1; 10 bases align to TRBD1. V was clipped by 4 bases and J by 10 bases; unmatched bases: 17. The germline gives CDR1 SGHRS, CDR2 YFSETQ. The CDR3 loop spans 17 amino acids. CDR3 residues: CASSIVPGQGTGVEQFF. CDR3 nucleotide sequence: TGCGCCAGCAGCATAGTCCCGGGACAGGGGACGGGAGTGGAGCAGTTCTTC.

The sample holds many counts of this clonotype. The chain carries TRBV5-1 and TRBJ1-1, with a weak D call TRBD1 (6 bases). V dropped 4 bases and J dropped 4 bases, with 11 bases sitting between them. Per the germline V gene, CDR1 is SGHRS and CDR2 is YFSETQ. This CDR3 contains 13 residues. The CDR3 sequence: CASSETGTTEAFF. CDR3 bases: TGCGCCAGCAGCGAAACAGGGACCACTGAAGCTTTCTTT.

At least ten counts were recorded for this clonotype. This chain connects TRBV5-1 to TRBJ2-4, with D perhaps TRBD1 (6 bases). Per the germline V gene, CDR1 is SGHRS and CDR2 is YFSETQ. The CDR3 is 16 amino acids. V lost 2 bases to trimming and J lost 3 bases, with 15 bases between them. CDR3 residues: CASSFGVDRYKNIQYF. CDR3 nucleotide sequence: TGCGCCAGCAGCTTCGGCGTGGACAGATACAAAAACATTCAGTACTTC.

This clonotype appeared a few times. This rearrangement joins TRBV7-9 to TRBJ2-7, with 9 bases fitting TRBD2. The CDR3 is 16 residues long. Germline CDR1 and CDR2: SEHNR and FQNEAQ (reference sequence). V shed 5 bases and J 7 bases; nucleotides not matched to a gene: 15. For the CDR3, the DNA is TGTGCCAGCAGCCGACTCATAGCGGGAGCTGGGGAAGAGCAGTACTTC. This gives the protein CASSRLIAGAGEEQYF.

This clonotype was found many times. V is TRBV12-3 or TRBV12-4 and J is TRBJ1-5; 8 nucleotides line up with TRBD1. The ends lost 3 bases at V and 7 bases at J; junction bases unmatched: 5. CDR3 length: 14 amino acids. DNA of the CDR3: TGTGCCAGCAGTTTCGGACAGGGCGGGCAGCCCCAGCATTTT. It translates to CASSFGQGGQPQHF.

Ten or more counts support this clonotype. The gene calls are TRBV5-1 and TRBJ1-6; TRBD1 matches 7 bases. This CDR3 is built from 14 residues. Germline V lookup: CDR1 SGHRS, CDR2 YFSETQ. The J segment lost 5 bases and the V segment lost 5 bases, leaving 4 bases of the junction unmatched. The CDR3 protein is CASRLTGDNSPLHF. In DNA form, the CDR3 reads TGCGCCAGCAGGTTAACAGGGGATAATTCACCCCTCCACTTT.

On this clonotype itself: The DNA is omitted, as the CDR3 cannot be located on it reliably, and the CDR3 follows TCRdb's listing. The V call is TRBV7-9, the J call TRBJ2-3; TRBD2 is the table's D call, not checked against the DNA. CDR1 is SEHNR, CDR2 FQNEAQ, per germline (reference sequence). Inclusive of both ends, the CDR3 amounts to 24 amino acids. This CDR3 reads CASSLSADSPLHFGNGTSTDTQYF.

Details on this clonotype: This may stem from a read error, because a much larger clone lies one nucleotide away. This chain's CDR3 is CSVDGRPSTDTQYF. CDR3 nucleotide sequence: TGCAGCGTTGACGGCCGCCCTAGCACAGATACGCAGTATTTT. The chain uses TRBV29-1 and TRBJ2-3; no clear D. Germline CDR1 and CDR2: SQVTM and ANQGSEA. V was pared by 3 bases and J by 0 bases, with 10 bases between. This CDR3 has 14 amino acids.

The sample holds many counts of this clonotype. The CDR3 DNA is TGTGCCAGCAGCCAAGGGACTACCGATGAGCAGTTCTTC. Residues: CASSQGTTDEQFF. The rearrangement uses TRBV3-1 and TRBJ2-1; D is perhaps TRBD2 (6 bases). Per the germline V gene, CDR1 is LGHDT and CDR2 is YNNKEL (reference sequence). CDR3 length: 13 amino acids. V was pared by 1 base and J by 8 bases, with 9 bases between.

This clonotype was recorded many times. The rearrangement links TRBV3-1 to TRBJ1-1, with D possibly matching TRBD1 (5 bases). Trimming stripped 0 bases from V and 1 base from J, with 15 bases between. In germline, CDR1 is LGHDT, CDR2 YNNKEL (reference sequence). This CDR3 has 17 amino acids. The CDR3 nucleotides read TGTGCCAGCAGCCAAGACTGGAGGCAGGGCGGGAACACTGAAGCTTTCTTT. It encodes CASSQDWRQGGNTEAFF.

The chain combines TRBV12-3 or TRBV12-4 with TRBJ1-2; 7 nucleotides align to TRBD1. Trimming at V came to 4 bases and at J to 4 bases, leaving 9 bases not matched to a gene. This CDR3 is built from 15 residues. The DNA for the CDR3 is TGTGCCAGCAGTTCTGACAGGGAAGGCGGCTATGGCTACACCTTC. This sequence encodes CASSSDREGGYGYTF.

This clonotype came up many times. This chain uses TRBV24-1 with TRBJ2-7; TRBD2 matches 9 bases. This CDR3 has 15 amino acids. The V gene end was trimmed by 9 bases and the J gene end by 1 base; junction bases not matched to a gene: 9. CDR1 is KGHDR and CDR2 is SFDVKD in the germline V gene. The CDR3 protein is CATSQGLAGSYEQYF. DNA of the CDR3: TGTGCCACCTCCCAGGGGCTAGCGGGATCCTACGAGCAGTACTTC.

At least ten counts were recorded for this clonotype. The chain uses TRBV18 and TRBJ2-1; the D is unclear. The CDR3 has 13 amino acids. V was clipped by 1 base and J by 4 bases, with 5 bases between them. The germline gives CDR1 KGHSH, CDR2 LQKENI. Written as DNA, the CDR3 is TGTGCCAGCTCACCACAGGGTTACAATGAGCAGTTCTTC. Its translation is CASSPQGYNEQFF.

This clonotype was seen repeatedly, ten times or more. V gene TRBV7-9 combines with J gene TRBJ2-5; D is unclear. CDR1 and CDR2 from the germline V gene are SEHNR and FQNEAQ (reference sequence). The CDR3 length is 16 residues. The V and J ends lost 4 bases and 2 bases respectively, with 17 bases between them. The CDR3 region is CASSSRPGPIQETQYF. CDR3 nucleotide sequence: TGTGCCAGCAGCTCCAGACCCGGACCTATTCAAGAGACCCAGTACTTC.

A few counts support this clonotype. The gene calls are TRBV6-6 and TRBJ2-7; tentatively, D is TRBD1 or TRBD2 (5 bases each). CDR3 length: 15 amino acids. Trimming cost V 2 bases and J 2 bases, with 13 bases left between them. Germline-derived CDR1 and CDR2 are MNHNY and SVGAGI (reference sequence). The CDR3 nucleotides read TGTGCCAGCAGTTACCCCGGGACGAGACCCTACGAGCAGTACTTC. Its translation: CASSYPGTRPYEQYF.

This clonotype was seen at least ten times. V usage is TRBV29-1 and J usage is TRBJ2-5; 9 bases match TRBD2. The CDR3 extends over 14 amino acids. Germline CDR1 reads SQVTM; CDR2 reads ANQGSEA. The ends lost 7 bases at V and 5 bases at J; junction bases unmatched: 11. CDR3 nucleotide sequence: TGCAGCGGATCAGCGGGAGGTTCTGTTGAGACCCAGTACTTC. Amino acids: CSGSAGGSVETQYF.

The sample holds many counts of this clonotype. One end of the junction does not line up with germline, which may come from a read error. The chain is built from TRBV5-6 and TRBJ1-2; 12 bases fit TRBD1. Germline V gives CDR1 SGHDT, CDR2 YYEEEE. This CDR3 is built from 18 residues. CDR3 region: CVSSYMTGTGGRRGGYTF. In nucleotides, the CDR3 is TGTGTCAGCAGCTACATGACCGGGACAGGGGGCAGGAGGGGTGGCTACACCTTC. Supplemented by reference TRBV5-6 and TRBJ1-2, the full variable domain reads DAGVTQSPTHLIKTRGQQVTLRCSPKSGHDTVSWYQQALGQGPQFIFQYYEEEERQRGNFPDRFSGHQFPNYSSELNVNALLLGDSALYLCVSSYMTGTGGRRGGYTFGSGTRLTVV.

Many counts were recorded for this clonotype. CDR3 nucleotide sequence: TGCAGTGCCCCACCCGCTTCTAGCGGACAAGAGACCCAGTACTTC. The encoded protein is CSAPPASSGQETQYF. The chain recombines TRBV20-1 with TRBJ2-5; 7 bases agree with TRBD2. V gave up 6 bases and J gave up 2 bases; unmatched junction bases: 12. The CDR3 consists of 15 residues. Germline CDR1 is DFQATT and CDR2 is SNEGSKA (reference sequence).

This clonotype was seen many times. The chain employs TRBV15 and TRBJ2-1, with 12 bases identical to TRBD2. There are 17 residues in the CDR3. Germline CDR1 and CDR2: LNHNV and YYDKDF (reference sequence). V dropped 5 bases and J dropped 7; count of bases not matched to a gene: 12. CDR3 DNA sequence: TGTGCCACCAGCCCCCGGACTAGCGGGGTTCTAGGAAATGAGCAGTTCTTC. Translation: CATSPRTSGVLGNEQFF.

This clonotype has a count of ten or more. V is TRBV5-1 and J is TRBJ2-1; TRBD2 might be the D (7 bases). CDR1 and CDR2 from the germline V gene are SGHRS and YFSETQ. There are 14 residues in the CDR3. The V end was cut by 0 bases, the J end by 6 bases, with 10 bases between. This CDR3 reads CASSLGGGLNEQFF. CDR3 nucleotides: TGCGCCAGCAGCTTGGGGGGGGGGCTCAATGAGCAGTTCTTC.

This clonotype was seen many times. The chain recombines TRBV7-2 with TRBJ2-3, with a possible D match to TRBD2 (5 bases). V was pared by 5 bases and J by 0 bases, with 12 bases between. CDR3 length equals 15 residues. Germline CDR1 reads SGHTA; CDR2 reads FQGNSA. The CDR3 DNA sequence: TGTGCCAGCAGCGCCCCCGGGGTGAGCACAGATACGCAGTATTTT. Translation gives CASSAPGVSTDTQYF.

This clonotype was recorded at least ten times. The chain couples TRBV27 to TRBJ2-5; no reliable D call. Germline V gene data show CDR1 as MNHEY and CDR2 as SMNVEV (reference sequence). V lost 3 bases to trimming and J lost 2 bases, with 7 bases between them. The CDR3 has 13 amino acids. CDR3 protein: CASSLGIQETQYF. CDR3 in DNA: TGTGCCAGCAGTTTGGGGATTCAAGAGACCCAGTACTTC.

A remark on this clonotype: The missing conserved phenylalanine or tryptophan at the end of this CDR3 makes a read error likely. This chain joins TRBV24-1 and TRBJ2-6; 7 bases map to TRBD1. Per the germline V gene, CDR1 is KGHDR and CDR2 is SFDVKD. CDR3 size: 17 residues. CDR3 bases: TGTGTCACCAGTGATCAGACAGGGAGCTCTGGGGCCAACGTCCTGACTCTC. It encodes CVTSDQTGSSGANVLTL.

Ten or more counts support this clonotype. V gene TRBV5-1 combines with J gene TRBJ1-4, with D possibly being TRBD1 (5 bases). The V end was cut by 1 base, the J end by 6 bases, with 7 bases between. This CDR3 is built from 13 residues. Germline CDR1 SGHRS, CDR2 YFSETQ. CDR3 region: CASSLRGDEKLFF. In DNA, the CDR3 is TGCGCCAGCAGCTTGAGGGGAGATGAAAAACTGTTTTTT. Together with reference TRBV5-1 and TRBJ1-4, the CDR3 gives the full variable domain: KAGVTQTPRYLIKTRGQQVTLSCSPISGHRSVSWYQQTPGQGLQFLFEYFSETQRNKGNFPGRFSGRQFSNSRSEMNVSTLELGDSALYLCASSLRGDEKLFFGSGTQLSVL.

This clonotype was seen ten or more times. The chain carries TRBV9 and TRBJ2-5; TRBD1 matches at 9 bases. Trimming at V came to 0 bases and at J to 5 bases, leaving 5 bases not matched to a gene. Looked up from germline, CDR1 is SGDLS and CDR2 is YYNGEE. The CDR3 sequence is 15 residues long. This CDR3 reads CASSVGGQGFETQYF. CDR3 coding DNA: TGTGCCAGCAGCGTAGGGGGACAGGGTTTTGAGACCCAGTACTTC.

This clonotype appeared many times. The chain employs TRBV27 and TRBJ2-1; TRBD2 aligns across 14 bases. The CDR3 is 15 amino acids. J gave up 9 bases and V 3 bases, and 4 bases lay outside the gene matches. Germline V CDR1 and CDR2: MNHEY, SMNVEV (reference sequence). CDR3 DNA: TGTGCCAGCAGTTTCGGGACTAGCGGGAGAAGTGAGCAGTTCTTC. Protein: CASSFGTSGRSEQFF.

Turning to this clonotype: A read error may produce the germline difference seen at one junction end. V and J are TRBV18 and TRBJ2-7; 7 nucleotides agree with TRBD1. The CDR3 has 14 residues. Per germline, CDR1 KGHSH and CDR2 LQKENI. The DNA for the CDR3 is TGTGACAGCTACGTCGGAGAGGGGGCGCGCGAGCAGTACTTC. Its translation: CDSYVGEGAREQYF.

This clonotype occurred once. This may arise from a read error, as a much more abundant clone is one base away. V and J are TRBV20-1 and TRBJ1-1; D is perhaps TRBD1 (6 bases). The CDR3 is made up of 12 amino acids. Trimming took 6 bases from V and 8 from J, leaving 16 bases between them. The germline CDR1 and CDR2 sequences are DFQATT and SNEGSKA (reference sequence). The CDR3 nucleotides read TGCAGTGCCACCGGGACACCTGCGGAAGCTTTCTTT. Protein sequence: CSATGTPAEAFF.

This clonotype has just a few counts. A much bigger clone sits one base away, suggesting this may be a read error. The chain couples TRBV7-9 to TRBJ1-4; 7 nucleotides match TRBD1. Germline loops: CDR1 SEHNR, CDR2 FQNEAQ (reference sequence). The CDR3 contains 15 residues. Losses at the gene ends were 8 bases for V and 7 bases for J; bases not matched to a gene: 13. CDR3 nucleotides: TGTGCCAGCGTCTATACAAGGACAGGCCTTGAAAAACTGTTTTTT. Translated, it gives CASVYTRTGLEKLFF. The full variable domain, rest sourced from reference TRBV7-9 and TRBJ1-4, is DTGVSQNPRHKITKRGQNVTFRCDPISEHNRLYWYRQTLGQGPEFLTYFQNEAQLEKSRLLSDRFSAERPKGSFSTLEIQRTEQGDSAMYLCASVYTRTGLEKLFFGSGTQLSVL.

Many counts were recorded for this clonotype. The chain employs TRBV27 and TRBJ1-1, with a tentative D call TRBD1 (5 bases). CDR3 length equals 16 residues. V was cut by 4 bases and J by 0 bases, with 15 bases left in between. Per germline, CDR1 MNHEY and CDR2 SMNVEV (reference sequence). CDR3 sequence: CASSYLGPSLNTEAFF. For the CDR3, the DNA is TGTGCCAGCAGTTATCTGGGACCTTCGTTGAACACTGAAGCTTTCTTT.